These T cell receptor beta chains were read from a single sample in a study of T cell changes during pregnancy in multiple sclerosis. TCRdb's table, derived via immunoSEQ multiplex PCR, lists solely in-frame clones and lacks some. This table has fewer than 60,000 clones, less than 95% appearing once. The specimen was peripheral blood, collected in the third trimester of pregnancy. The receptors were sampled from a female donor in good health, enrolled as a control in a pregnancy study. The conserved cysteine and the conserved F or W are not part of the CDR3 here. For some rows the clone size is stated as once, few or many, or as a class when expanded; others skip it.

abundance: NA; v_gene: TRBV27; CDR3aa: ASSTKQDSGANVLT
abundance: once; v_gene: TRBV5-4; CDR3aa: ASSYGQGAGYT
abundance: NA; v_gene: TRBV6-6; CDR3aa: ASSYVQGERAF
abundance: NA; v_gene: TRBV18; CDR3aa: ASSPTSGGASDTQY
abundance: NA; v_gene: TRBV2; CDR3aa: ASSSPTGPINEQY
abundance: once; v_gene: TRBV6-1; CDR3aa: ASSEALLSGEQY
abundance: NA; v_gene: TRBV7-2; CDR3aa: ASSRLRSNTEAF
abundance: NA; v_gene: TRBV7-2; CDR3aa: ASSSNTGTGGHGYT
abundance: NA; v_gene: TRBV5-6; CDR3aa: ASRWGTGVNEQF
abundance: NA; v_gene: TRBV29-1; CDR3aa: SVGSGQGLSVNSYNEQF
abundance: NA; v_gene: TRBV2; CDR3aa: ASSLDRANYGYT
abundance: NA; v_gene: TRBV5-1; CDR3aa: ASSLLTGSSGNTIY
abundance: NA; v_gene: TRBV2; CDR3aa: ASRDTGGPKDEQF
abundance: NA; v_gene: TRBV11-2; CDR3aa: GTVGSTTEAF
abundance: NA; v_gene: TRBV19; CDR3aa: ASSRTSGFTDTQY
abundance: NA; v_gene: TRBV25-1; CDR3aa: ASSLDGGLQGNYGYT
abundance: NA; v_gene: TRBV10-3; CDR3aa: AISASENTEAF
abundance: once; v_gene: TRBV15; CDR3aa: ATSRDLGGDEQF
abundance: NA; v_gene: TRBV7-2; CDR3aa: ASSSDRGEQY
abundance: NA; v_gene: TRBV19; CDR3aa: ATTRGVTEAF
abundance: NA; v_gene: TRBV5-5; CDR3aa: ASSGSTNTGELF
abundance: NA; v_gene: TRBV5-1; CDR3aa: ARRDRVGNTEAF
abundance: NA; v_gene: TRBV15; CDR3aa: ATSRDSSGGGYT
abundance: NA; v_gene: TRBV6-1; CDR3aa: ASSDPASGSGAYEQY
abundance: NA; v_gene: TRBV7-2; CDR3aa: ASSLDQGLNQPQH
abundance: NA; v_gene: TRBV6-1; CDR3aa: ASARLANEQF
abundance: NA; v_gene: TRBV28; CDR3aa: ASSLPGQENEKLF
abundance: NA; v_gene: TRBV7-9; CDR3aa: ASSWRASGTDTQY
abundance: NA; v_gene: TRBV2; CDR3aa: ASSEEAGASNEQF
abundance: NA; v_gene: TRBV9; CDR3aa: ASSVGTAAYEQY
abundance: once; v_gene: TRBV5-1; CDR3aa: ASSSDRAGANVLT
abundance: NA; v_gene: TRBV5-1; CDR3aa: ASSLAPSGATGELF
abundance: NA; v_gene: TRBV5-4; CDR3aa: ASSVGLAVSEQY
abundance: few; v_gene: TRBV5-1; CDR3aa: ASSLDGKVLYGYT
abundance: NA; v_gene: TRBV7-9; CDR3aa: ASSAGLAGVADTQY
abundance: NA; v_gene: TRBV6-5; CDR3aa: ASRPPGTATGELF
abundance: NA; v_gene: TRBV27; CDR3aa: ASSLGGGSWDGYT
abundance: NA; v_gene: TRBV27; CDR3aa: ASRIPGSPLH
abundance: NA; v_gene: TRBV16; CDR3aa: ASSPQVGNQPQH
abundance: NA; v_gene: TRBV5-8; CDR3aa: ASSLRVVGTEAF
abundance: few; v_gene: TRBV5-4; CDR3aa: ASSLSVVRGRTTEAF
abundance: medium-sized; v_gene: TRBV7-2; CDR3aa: ASSLDGSQPQH
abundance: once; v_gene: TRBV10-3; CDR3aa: AISEPGQASNTGELF
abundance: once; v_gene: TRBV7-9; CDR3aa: ASSGSSGSYNEQF
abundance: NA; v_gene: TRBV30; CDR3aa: AWSLDRVNTEAF
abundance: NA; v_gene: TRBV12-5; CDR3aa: ASGYLNRQGMNSYNSPLH